This section outlines one T cell receptor (beta chain) sequence together with its context. The antigen it recognizes is unknown. The CDR3 has 14 amino acids, counting the end cysteine and phenylalanine. DNA for this receptor is not on file. In the germline V gene (reference sequence), CDR1 corresponds to SEHNR and CDR2 to FQNEAQ. The entry originates in a study of CXCR3-negative and CXCR3-positive naive CD8 T cells (dated by TCRdb to the late 2010s). General notes on the study: In total, 130 million to 150 million TRB reads were obtained, or roughly 1.5 +/- 0.3 million reads per library. Diversity and physicochemical repertoire analyses covered under twelve donors pooled from two independent experiments. Naive subsets from 5 donors and memory cells from 3 donors were included in the TRBV-TRBJ cluster analysis.

On the study overall, not on this receptor specifically: Freshly isolated PBMCs were used for most assays because CXCR3 expression partially decreased after cryopreservation. Because surface CD5, which has been linked to self-reactivity in mice, was comparable between naive subsets, TCR interaction strength was also inferred from TRB CDR3 physicochemical properties. Comparably high repertoire diversity was found in both naive subsets, whereas much lower repertoire diversity was found in memory CD8+ T cells. Within the same donor, TRBV-TRBJ usage looked similar between naive CXCR3-negative and CXCR3-positive cells, but memory cells had distinct patterns. TRB CDR3s from CXCR3-positive naive cells showed higher hydrophobicity (lower Kidera factor 4), lower energy, and higher strength and volume indices than CXCR3-negative naive cells.

The data were produced on a NextSeq 550. The Human TCR Profiling Kit (MiLaboratory) was used to make UMI-labeled 5' RACE TRB cDNA libraries. cDNA synthesis used the entire amount of extracted RNA, and PCR amplification then used the entire amount of cDNA produced. The libraries were made side by side, with each library going through the same number of PCR cycles. Processing in the source paper ran as follows. With a requirement of at least two reads per UMI, MIGEC and MiXCR extracted about 57,000 +/- 9,900 unique UMI-labeled TRB cDNA molecules per library. On average, each library contained about 40,000 +/- 10,000 functional in-frame TRB CDR3 nucleotide clonotypes without stop codons. After each sample was downsampled to 5000 UMI-labeled TRB molecules, VDJtools was used to calculate diversity metrics such as normalized Shannon-Wiener and Chao1. VDJtools was used to calculate clonotype-size-weighted physicochemical properties of the central five CDR3 residues, namely interaction energy, strength, volume and Kidera factor 4. After reprocessing by TCRdb, each CDR3 protein sequence is one entry, and no DNA is given. TCRdb's processing, not the authors' own work, is the source of the V and J calls. The data table for this sample lists around 92,000 distinct CDR3 sequences. The ten largest clones capture over 1.5% of the sample.

For every CD8+ T cell subset, a few hundred thousand cells were flow-sorted straight into RLT lysis buffer, and each subset was sorted in triplicate. Naive CD8+ T cells were defined stringently as CD45RO-CCR7+CD27+CD95- to exclude memory contaminants. Using standard density gradient centrifugation, peripheral blood mononuclear cells were isolated from buffy coats. Naive CXCR3-negative and CXCR3-positive CD8+ T cells were flow-sorted using a FACSAria III. Total RNA was extracted from sorted cells using an RNeasy Mini Kit. This receptor chain uses TRBV7-9 and TRBJ2-2; the TRBD1 assignment by TCRdb is unverifiable without DNA. This clonotype originated in a human donor in good health. Some clones in this sample may be carry-over from other donors' samples. The sample taken for sequencing was naive CXCR3- CD8+ T cells from blood. The cell subset or site label here, explained by the study, means: CD45RO-CCR7+CD27+CD95- naive CD8+ T cells lacking CXCR3 (TNR3-). Here the CDR3 is given as CASRPGPGTGELFF. Supplemented by the reference TRBV7-9 and TRBJ2-2 proteins around the CDR3, the complete variable domain is DTGVSQNPRHKITKRGQNVTFRCDPISEHNRLYWYRQTLGQGPEFLTYFQNEAQLEKSRLLSDRFSAERPKGSFSTLEIQRTEQGDSAMYLCASRPGPGTGELFFGEGSRLTVL.